This note documents a single TCR beta chain sequence. The target antigen is unknown. This CDR3 region has 13 residues. The V end was cut by 3 bases, the J end by 1 base, with 9 bases between. Germline CDR1 DFQATT, CDR2 SNEGSKA (reference sequence). Having ophthalmopathy, the donors showed moderate-to-severe activity, CAS ≥3 and NOSPECS ≥4, with disease lasting under 3 months. Amplification of the TCR beta CDR3 regions used RNA transcripts (as template). The first-round RT-PCR employed HTBI primers together with the Qiagen OneStep RT-PCR kit. A multiplex PCR was then performed as the second round. TCRdb analysed the multiplex PCR reads with MiXCR anew, one entry per CDR3 protein. The sample records approximately 640,000 distinct CDR3 sequences, approximately 39% being singletons. This record comes from a study of Graves' ophthalmopathy and Graves' hyperthyroidism. Study in general: Peripheral blood samples were taken at initial diagnosis, before any treatment. The study, taken as a whole, reports: Stable hyperthyroidism and ophthalmopathy were told apart by a 13-signature model, which achieved roughly 90% sensitivity and nearly 84% specificity.

The sample was peripheral blood. The chain couples TRBV20-1 to TRBJ1-1; perhaps TRBD1 as D (6 bases). This receptor was identified in an adult man with Graves' ophthalmopathy. In DNA form, the CDR3 reads TGCAGTGCTAGGGAGACAGGGAACACTGAAGCTTTCTTT. Translation: CSARETGNTEAFF.